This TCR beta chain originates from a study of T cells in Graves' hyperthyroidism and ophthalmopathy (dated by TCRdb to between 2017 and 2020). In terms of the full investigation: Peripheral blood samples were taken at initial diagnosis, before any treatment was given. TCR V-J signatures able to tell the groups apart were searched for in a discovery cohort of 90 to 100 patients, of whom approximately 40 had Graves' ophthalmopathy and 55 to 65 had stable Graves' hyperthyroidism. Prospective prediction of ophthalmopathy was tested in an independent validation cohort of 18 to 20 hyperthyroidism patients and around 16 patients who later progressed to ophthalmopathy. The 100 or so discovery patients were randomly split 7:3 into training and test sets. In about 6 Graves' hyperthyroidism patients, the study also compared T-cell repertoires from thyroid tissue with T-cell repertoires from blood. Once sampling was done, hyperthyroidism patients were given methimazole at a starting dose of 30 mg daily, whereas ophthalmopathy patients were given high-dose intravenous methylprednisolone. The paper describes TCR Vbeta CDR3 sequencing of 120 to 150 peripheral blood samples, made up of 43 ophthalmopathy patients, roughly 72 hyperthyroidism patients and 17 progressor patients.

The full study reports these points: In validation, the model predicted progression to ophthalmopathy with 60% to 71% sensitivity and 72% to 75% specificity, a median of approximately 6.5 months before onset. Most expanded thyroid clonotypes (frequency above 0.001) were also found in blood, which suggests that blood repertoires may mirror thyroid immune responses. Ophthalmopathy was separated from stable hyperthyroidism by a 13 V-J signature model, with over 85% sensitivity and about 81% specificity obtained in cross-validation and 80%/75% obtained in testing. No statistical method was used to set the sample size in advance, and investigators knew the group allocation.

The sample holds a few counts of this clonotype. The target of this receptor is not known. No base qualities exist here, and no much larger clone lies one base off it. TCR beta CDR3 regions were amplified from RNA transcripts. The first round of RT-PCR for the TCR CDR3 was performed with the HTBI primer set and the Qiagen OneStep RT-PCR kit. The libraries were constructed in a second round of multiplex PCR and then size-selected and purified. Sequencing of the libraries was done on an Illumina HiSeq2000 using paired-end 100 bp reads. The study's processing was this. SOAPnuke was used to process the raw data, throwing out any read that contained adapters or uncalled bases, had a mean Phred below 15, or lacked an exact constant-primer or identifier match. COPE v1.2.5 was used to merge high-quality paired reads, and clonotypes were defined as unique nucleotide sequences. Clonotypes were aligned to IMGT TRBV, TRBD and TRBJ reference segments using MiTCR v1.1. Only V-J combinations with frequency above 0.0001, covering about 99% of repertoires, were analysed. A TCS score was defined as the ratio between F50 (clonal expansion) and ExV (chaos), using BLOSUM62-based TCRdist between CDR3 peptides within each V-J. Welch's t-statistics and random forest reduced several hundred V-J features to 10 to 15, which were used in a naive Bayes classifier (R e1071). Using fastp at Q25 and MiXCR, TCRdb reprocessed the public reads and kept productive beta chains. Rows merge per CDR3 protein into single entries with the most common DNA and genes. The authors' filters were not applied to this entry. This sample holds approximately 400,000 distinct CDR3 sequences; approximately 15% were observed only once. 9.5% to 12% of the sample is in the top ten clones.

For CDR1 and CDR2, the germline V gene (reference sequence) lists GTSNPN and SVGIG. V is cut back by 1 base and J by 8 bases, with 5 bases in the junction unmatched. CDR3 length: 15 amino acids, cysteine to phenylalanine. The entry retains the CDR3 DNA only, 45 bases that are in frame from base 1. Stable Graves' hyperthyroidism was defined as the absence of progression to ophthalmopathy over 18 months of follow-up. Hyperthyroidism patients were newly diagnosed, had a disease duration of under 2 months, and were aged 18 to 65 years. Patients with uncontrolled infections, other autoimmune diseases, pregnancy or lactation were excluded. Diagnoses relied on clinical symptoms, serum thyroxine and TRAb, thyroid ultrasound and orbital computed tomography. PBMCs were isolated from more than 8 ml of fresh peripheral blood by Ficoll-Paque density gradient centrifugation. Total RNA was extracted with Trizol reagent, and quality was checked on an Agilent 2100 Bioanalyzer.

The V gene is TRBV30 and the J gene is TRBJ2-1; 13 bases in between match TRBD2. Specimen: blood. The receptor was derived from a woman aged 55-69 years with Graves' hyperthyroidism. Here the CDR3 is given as CAWSGTSGSAYEQFF. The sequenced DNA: TGTGCCTGGAGTGGGACTAGCGGGAGTGCGTATGAGCAGTTCTTC.